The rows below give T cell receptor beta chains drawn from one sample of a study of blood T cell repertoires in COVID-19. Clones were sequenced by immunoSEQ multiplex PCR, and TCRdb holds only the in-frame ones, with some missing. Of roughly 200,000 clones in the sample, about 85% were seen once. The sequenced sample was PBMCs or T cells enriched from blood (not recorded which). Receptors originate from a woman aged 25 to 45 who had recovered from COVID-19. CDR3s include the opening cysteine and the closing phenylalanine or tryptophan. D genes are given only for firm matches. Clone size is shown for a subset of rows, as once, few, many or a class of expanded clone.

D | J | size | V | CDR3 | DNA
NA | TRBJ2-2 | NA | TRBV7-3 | CASSLSGVGSTGELFF | TGTGCCAGCAGCTTATCCGGGGTGGGGTCAACCGGGGAGCTGTTTTTT
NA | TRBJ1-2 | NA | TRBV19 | CASSIGGQFYGYTF | TGTGCCAGTAGTATAGGGGGACAATTCTATGGCTACACCTTC
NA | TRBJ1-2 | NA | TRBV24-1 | CATSDWKRGRNYGYTF | TGTGCCACCAGTGATTGGAAGCGCGGTCGAAACTATGGCTACACCTTC
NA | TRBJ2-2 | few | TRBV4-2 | CASSQEFFDTGELFF | TGTGCCAGCAGCCAAGAATTTTTCGACACCGGGGAGCTGTTTTTT
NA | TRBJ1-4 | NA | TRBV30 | CAYRGGVNEKLFF | TGTGCCTACCGAGGGGGGGTCAATGAAAAACTGTTTTTT
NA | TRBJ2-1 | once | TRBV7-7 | CASSSSAYNEQFF | TGTGCCAGCAGCTCCTCGGCCTACAATGAGCAGTTCTTC
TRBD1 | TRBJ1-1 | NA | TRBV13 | CASSFGTGGEAFF | TGTGCCAGCAGCTTCGGGACAGGGGGTGAAGCTTTCTTT
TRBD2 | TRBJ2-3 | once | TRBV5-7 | CASSLGLAGGPSTDTQYF | TGTGCCAGCAGCTTGGGACTAGCGGGGGGGCCGAGCACAGATACGCAGTATTTT
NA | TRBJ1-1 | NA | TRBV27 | CASSPLMGRNTEAFF | TGTGCCAGCAGTCCCTTGATGGGGCGGAACACTGAAGCTTTCTTT
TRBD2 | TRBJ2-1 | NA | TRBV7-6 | CASSIRLAGSVNEQFF | TGTGCCAGCAGCATACGACTAGCGGGAAGCGTCAATGAGCAGTTCTTC
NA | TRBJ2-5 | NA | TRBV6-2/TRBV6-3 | CASSYSSLDQETQYF | TGTGCCAGCAGTTACTCGAGCCTGGACCAAGAGACCCAGTACTTC
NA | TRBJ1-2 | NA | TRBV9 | CASSVGSAQLPNYGYTF | TGTGCCAGCAGCGTAGGGTCCGCACAGCTGCCGAACTATGGCTACACCTTC
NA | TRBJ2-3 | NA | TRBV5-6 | CASSLGRDTQYF | TGTGCCAGCAGCTTGGGGAGAGATACGCAGTATTTT
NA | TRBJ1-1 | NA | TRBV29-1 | CSVDYRYTEAFF | TGCAGCGTTGATTATCGGTACACTGAAGCTTTCTTT
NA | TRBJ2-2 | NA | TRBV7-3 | CASSSGSGELFF | TGTGCCAGCAGCTCCGGGAGCGGGGAGCTGTTTTTT
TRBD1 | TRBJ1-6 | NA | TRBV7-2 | CASSRDRDSPLHF | TGTGCCAGCTCCCGGGACAGGGATTCACCCCTCCACTTT
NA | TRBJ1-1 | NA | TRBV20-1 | CSASHEAFF | TGCAGTGCTTCCCATGAAGCTTTCTTT